The 32 T cell receptor beta chains below were found in one sample sequenced in a study of blood T cell repertoires in COVID-19. Measured with immunoSEQ multiplex PCR; TCRdb has only the in-frame clones, and not every one. The sample lists more than 60,000 clones, around 80% occurring once. Sequences were obtained from peripheral blood. The receptor set was obtained from a man between 60 and 75 years old with acute or convalescent COVID-19.

V usage is TRBV4-3 and J usage is TRBJ1-3; D is ambiguous. CDR1 is LGHNA and CDR2 is YSLEER in the germline V gene. The CDR3 covers 17 residues. V dropped 0 bases and J dropped 8 bases, with 20 bases sitting between them. CDR3 sequence (DNA): TGCGCCAGCAGCCAAGAGAGTCGGGCAGCAGAGGGTCACACCATATATTTT. Translated, it gives CASSQESRAAEGHTIYF.

This clone came up a few times. The rearrangement uses TRBV6-5 and TRBJ2-2, with 9 bases fitting TRBD1. After removal of 7 bases from V and 5 bases from J, the junction contained 8 bases not matched to a gene. This CDR3 spans 15 amino acids. The germline CDR1 and CDR2 sequences are MNHEY and SVGAGI. The CDR3: CASNPGTGMTGELFF. As DNA, the CDR3 is TGTGCCAGCAATCCCGGGACAGGGATGACCGGGGAGCTGTTTTTT.

This chain uses TRBV2 with TRBJ1-2, with D perhaps TRBD1 (5 bases). The CDR3 has 16 residues. Per germline, CDR1 SNHLY and CDR2 FYNNEI. Trimming stripped 5 bases from V and 0 bases from J, with 16 bases between. CDR3 DNA: TGTGCCAGCAGTACTATGCAGGGTGAGGCTAACTATGGCTACACCTTC. Its translation: CASSTMQGEANYGYTF.

The chain carries TRBV6-5 and TRBJ2-3; D is ambiguous. Germline V gene lookup returns CDR1 MNHEY and CDR2 SVGAGI. Between the trimmed V and J ends, which lost 0 bases and 2 bases, there was a span of 9 bases. The CDR3 has 15 residues. This chain's CDR3 is CASSYSNAYTDTQYF. In DNA form, the CDR3 reads TGTGCCAGCAGTTACTCGAACGCCTACACAGATACGCAGTATTTT.

The V and J genes are TRBV10-1 and TRBJ2-7; 13 nucleotides match TRBD2. Looked up from germline, CDR1 is WNHNN and CDR2 is SYGVQD (reference sequence). V dropped 9 bases and J dropped 4; count of bases not matched to a gene: 12. The CDR3 totals 16 residues. CDR3 DNA sequence: TGCGCCAGAAGGGGACTAGCGGGATACAGTCCTTACGAGCAGTACTTC. Protein sequence: CARRGLAGYSPYEQYF.

The chain combines TRBV2 with TRBJ1-5; unclear D gene. Trimming took 8 bases from V and 4 from J, leaving 18 bases between them. The CDR3 consists of 15 residues. CDR1 is SNHLY, CDR2 FYNNEI, per germline. The CDR3 here is CASSREETLNQPQHF. The DNA for the CDR3 is TGTGCCAGCTCGAGGGAGGAGACCCTTAATCAGCCCCAGCATTTT. The full variable domain, rest sourced from reference TRBV2 and TRBJ1-5, is EPEVTQTPSHQVTQMGQEVILRCVPISNHLYFYWYRQILGQKVEFLVSFYNNEISEKSEIFDDQFSVERPDGSNFTLKIRSTKLEDSAMYFCASSREETLNQPQHFGDGTRLSIL.

The chain joins TRBV7-9 to TRBJ1-1; tentative D call: TRBD1 (6 bases). Germline CDR1 SEHNR, CDR2 FQNEAQ (reference sequence). The CDR3 extends over 17 amino acids. V was shortened by 5 bases and J by 3 bases, with 22 bases between the two germline ends. The CDR3 coding sequence is TGTGCCAGCAGCCTCCCCAAACAGGGATGGAGCGACACTGAAGCTTTCTTT. Encoded protein: CASSLPKQGWSDTEAFF.

This clone came up once. This sequence joins TRBV28 and TRBJ2-1; 14 bases align to TRBD2. The CDR3 is 15 amino acids. Looked up from germline, CDR1 is MDHEN and CDR2 is SYDVKM. J was trimmed by 9 bases and V by 4 bases; bases with no gene match: 5. The CDR3 region is CASSSGLAGVREQFF. CDR3 nucleotide sequence: TGTGCCAGCAGTTCGGGACTAGCGGGAGTTCGTGAGCAGTTCTTC.

The chain recombines TRBV19 with TRBJ2-7; 12 bases are a match to TRBD1. V shed 4 bases and J 4 bases; nucleotides not matched to a gene: 5. CDR3 size: 15 residues. Germline V lookup: CDR1 LNHDA, CDR2 SQIVND (reference sequence). In nucleotides, the CDR3 is TGTGCCAGTAGTACGGGACAGGGGGCGAATTACGAGCAGTACTTC. It yields the protein CASSTGQGANYEQYF. Variable domain in full (rest from reference TRBV19 and TRBJ2-7): DGGITQSPKYLFRKEGQNVTLSCEQNLNHDAMYWYRQDPGQGLRLIYYSQIVNDFQKGDIAEGYSVSREKKESFPLTVTSAQKNPTAFYLCASSTGQGANYEQYFGPGTRLTVT.

The chain couples TRBV5-5 to TRBJ2-3; 7 bases map to TRBD2. This CDR3 has 15 residues. The junction had 3 bases not matched to a gene; V was cut back by 0 bases and J by 2 bases. Germline values: CDR1 SGHKS, CDR2 YYEKEE (reference sequence). The CDR3 coding sequence is TGTGCCAGCAGCTTGGGCGGGAGAATCACAGATACGCAGTATTTT. Protein sequence: CASSLGGRITDTQYF.

J is TRBJ2-3 and V is TRBV5-1; 7 nucleotides line up with TRBD2. V trimming: 4 bases; J trimming: 6 bases; junction bases outside the gene matches: 11. The CDR3 length is 15 residues. Germline V gene data show CDR1 as SGHRS and CDR2 as YFSETQ. CDR3 in amino acids: CASSPPGRNSDTQYF. Here the CDR3 DNA reads TGCGCCAGCAGCCCCCCCGGGAGGAATTCTGATACGCAGTATTTT.

CDR3 in amino acids: CASSDSMNTEAFF. DNA for the CDR3: TGCGCCAGCAGCGACAGCATGAACACTGAAGCTTTCTTT. V is TRBV5-1 and J is TRBJ1-1, with D maybe TRBD1 (5 bases). V shed 4 bases and J shed 0 bases, with 7 bases lying between them. The CDR3 is 13 amino acids. Germline-derived CDR1 and CDR2 are SGHRS and YFSETQ.

A word on this clone: The same CDR3 can be traced to other DNA sequences in this sample. The gene calls are TRBV7-2 and TRBJ1-1, with D possibly TRBD1 on 6 matching bases. The CDR3 extends over 13 amino acids. V dropped 5 bases and J dropped 2 bases, with 9 bases sitting between them. The germline V gene has CDR1 SGHTA and CDR2 FQGNSA. CDR3 bases: TGTGCCAGCAGCCCACAGGGAAACACTGAAGCTTTCTTT. This gives the protein CASSPQGNTEAFF. Complete variable domain (other parts from reference TRBV7-2 and TRBJ1-1): GAGVSQSPSNKVTEKGKDVELRCDPISGHTALYWYRQSLGQGLEFLIYFQGNSAPDKSGLPSDRFSAERTGGSVSTLTIQRTQQEDSAVYLCASSPQGNTEAFFGQGTRLTVV.

The rearrangement uses TRBV9 and TRBJ2-3, with 8 bases aligning to TRBD2. CDR1 and CDR2 from the germline V gene are SGDLS and YYNGEE. The CDR3 totals 16 residues. The V segment lost 0 bases and the J segment 4 bases; nucleotides outside the gene matches: 7. The CDR3 DNA follows: TGTGCCAGCAGCGTAGTTGATAGCGGGGAGTCAGATACGCAGTATTTT. Translating gives CASSVVDSGESDTQYF.

This chain joins TRBV28 and TRBJ2-5, with TRBD1 matching over 7 bases. Per germline, CDR1 MDHEN and CDR2 SYDVKM. V shed 3 bases and J 5 bases; nucleotides not matched to a gene: 9. The CDR3 loop spans 15 amino acids. This CDR3 reads CASSFRDSWGETQYF. The CDR3 nucleotides read TGTGCCAGCAGTTTTAGGGACAGTTGGGGGGAGACCCAGTACTTC.

The J gene is TRBJ1-1, the V gene TRBV4-1, with a weak D call TRBD1 (6 bases). The CDR3 loop spans 15 amino acids. V lost 3 bases and J lost 6, with 17 bases in between. CDR1 MGHRA and CDR2 YSYEKL come from the germline V gene. The CDR3 DNA reads TGCGCCAGCAGCCACTCAAGGGAGGGGGGGGCTGAAGCTTTCTTT. Amino acid sequence: CASSHSREGGAEAFF.

This clone has ten or more counts. The chain couples TRBV5-6 to TRBJ2-2, with D maybe TRBD2 (5 bases). The V and J ends lost 1 base and 2 bases respectively, with 9 bases between them. CDR1 and CDR2 from the germline V gene are SGHDT and YYEEEE. The CDR3 has 15 amino acids. The CDR3 DNA sequence: TGTGCCAGCAGCTTGCGGGGTATTAACACCGGGGAGCTGTTTTTT. Translating it yields CASSLRGINTGELFF. The variable domain in full, with the rest retrieved from reference TRBV5-6 and TRBJ2-2, is DAGVTQSPTHLIKTRGQQVTLRCSPKSGHDTVSWYQQALGQGPQFIFQYYEEEERQRGNFPDRFSGHQFPNYSSELNVNALLLGDSALYLCASSLRGINTGELFFGEGSRLTVL.

This chain connects TRBV7-2 to TRBJ1-2; TRBD1 aligns across 8 bases. The length of the CDR3 is 15 residues. J lost 7 bases, V lost 5 bases, and 12 bases had no gene match. Germline V lookup: CDR1 SGHTA, CDR2 FQGNSA. Written as DNA, the CDR3 is TGTGCCAGCAGCACAGGACAGGGAGGTTGGAGTGGCTACACCTTC. It is translated as CASSTGQGGWSGYTF.

This chain connects TRBV12-5 to TRBJ2-5; the match to TRBD2 covers 7 bases. The CDR3 runs 13 residues. Germline CDR1 and CDR2: LGHNT and FRNRAP. The trim removed 6 bases at V and 4 bases at J, leaving 5 bases unmatched. The CDR3 coding sequence is TGTGCTAGTGGATTTCTAGCGGCAGAGACCCAGTACTTC. Translating it yields CASGFLAAETQYF.

The J gene is TRBJ1-1, the V gene TRBV12-3 or TRBV12-4, with D unresolved. Trimming removed 6 bases at V and 1 base at J, with 9 bases between. The CDR3 spans 13 residues. The CDR3 region has the DNA TGTGCCAGCAGCCCCCTAGAGAACACTGAAGCTTTCTTT. Translating it yields CASSPLENTEAFF.

The J gene is TRBJ1-1, the V gene TRBV10-3, with D unclear. CDR1 and CDR2 (germline): ENHRY, SYGVKD. V was shortened by 0 bases and J by 2 bases, with 4 bases between the two germline ends. The CDR3 length is 13 residues. CDR3 residues: CAISESRNTEAFF. Written as DNA, the CDR3 is TGTGCCATCAGTGAGTCCAGAAACACTGAAGCTTTCTTT.

V and J are TRBV14 and TRBJ2-7; the D gene is possibly TRBD1 (5 bases). The CDR3 extends over 14 amino acids. CDR1 SGHDN and CDR2 FVKESK come from the germline V gene. Trimming cost V 4 bases and J 1 base, with 11 bases left between them. The CDR3 coding sequence is TGTGCCAGCAGCCCCAGGGTTGAGTCCTACGAGCAGTACTTC. It encodes CASSPRVESYEQYF.

J is TRBJ2-5 and V is TRBV10-3, with TRBD1 identical over 7 bases. Germline CDR1 ENHRY, CDR2 SYGVKD. After removal of 6 bases from V and 3 bases from J, the junction contained 4 bases not matched to a gene. The CDR3 is 13 amino acids. The CDR3 loop is CAISGTEKETQYF. CDR3 nucleotide sequence: TGTGCCATCAGCGGGACAGAAAAAGAGACCCAGTACTTC.

CDR3 sequence reads: CASSLTFGAFYEQYF. DNA for the CDR3: TGCGCCAGCAGCTTGACCTTTGGGGCATTCTACGAGCAGTACTTC. The chain uses TRBV5-1 and TRBJ2-7; tentative D call: TRBD1 (5 bases). V lost 1 base and J lost 3, with 14 bases in between. The CDR3 consists of 15 residues. Germline V gene sequence: CDR1 SGHRS, CDR2 YFSETQ.

V and J are TRBV5-6 and TRBJ1-2, with TRBD1 matching over 11 bases. J lost 4 bases, V lost 5 bases, and 4 bases had no gene match. Germline V gene lookup returns CDR1 SGHDT and CDR2 YYEEEE. The CDR3 is 14 residues long. As DNA, the CDR3 is TGTGCCAGCAGAGGACAGGGGGCCGTCTATGGCTACACCTTC. It codes for CASRGQGAVYGYTF.

The CDR3, as DNA: TGCGCCAGCAGTGCCCCTCCTAGCGGGGCCTTCTCGAACACCGGGGAGCTGTTTTTT. Protein: CASSAPPSGAFSNTGELFF. The V and J genes are TRBV10-2 and TRBJ2-2; 9 bases agree with TRBD2. The CDR3 is 19 residues long. With V trimmed by 4 bases and J by 0 bases, 12 bases remained unmatched. Per the germline V gene, CDR1 is WSHSY and CDR2 is SAAADI.

The chain employs TRBV6-1 and TRBJ2-6; 7 nucleotides match TRBD2. Germline V lookup: CDR1 MNHNS, CDR2 SASEGT. V trimming: 1 base; J trimming: 2 bases; junction bases outside the gene matches: 11. This CDR3 is built from 19 residues. Here the CDR3 reads CASSEGPAGRGTGANVLTF. DNA for the CDR3: TGTGCCAGCAGTGAAGGGCCAGCGGGGAGAGGTACTGGGGCCAACGTCCTGACTTTC.

The rearrangement links TRBV7-2 to TRBJ2-5; TRBD1 aligns across 9 bases. The V and J ends lost 4 bases and 5 bases, in that order; junction bases with no gene match: 5. The CDR3 loop spans 14 amino acids. Germline V gene sequence: CDR1 SGHTA, CDR2 FQGNSA. In DNA form, the CDR3 reads TGTGCCAGCAGCTCCTGGACAGGGGAGGAGACCCAGTACTTC. Amino acid sequence: CASSSWTGEETQYF.

The genes are TRBV20-1 and TRBJ1-6; TRBD1 matches at 9 bases. The germline V gene has CDR1 DFQATT and CDR2 SNEGSKA (reference sequence). Trimming removed 3 bases from V and 6 bases from J; junction bases left unmatched: 6. This CDR3 spans 15 amino acids. CDR3 DNA sequence: TGCAGTGCTAGTGACAGGGGGACCTCTAATTCACCCCTCCACTTT. Encoded protein: CSASDRGTSNSPLHF.

This clone appeared a few times. The chain is built from TRBV6-5 and TRBJ1-5; no firm D call. V lost 4 bases and J 5 bases, leaving 9 bases between the germline ends. The CDR3 length is 13 residues. Germline-derived CDR1 and CDR2 are MNHEY and SVGAGI. The CDR3 DNA is TGTGCCAGCAGTTTTTCCTCTTATCAGCCCCAGCATTTT. This gives the protein CASSFSSYQPQHF.

This clone is a singleton in its sample. This sequence joins TRBV4-3 and TRBJ1-2; 8 nucleotides agree with TRBD1. V was pared by 3 bases and J by 4 bases, with 4 bases of the junction left unmatched. Germline V gene sequence: CDR1 LGHNA, CDR2 YSLEER. CDR3 length equals 14 residues. The CDR3 sequence: CASSQGTGLYGYTF. CDR3 nucleotides: TGCGCCAGCAGCCAGGGGACAGGCCTCTATGGCTACACCTTC.

The chain uses TRBV7-9 and TRBJ1-5, with 11 bases matching TRBD1. CDR3 size: 16 residues. Germline V CDR1 and CDR2: SEHNR, FQNEAQ (reference sequence). J was trimmed by 3 bases and V by 5 bases; bases with no gene match: 6. This chain's CDR3 is CASSPGTGGNNQPQHF. DNA for the CDR3: TGTGCCAGCAGCCCCGGGACAGGGGGTAACAATCAGCCCCAGCATTTT. Using reference TRBV7-9 and TRBJ1-5 for the parts outside the CDR3, the full variable domain is DTGVSQNPRHKITKRGQNVTFRCDPISEHNRLYWYRQTLGQGPEFLTYFQNEAQLEKSRLLSDRFSAERPKGSFSTLEIQRTEQGDSAMYLCASSPGTGGNNQPQHFGDGTRLSIL.